The 5 T cell receptor beta chains listed next were all sequenced from one sample in a study of T cell responses to AZD1222 COVID-19 vaccine. Measured with immunoSEQ multiplex PCR; TCRdb has only the in-frame clones, and not every one. Of roughly 80,000 clones listed, 90% are singletons. Sequenced material: peripheral blood, taken on day 0 of AZD1222 vaccination. The origin of the receptors is an adult in good health.

Written as DNA, the CDR3 is TGTGCCAGCAGCTACGGGACTAGCGGGAGGAATGAGCAGTTCTTC. Translating it yields CASSYGTSGRNEQFF. The rearrangement joins TRBV6-6 to TRBJ2-1; TRBD2 matches 15 bases. There are 15 residues in the CDR3. Germline CDR1 reads MNHNY; CDR2 reads SVGAGI (reference sequence). After removal of 6 bases from V and 7 bases from J, the junction contained 4 bases not matched to a gene.

This sequence joins TRBV9 and TRBJ1-1; unclear D gene. The CDR3 consists of 15 residues. From germline, CDR1 is SGDLS and CDR2 YYNGEE. V lost 0 bases, J lost 0 bases, and 9 bases lay in between. CDR3 protein: CASSVVSEMNTEAFF. As DNA, the CDR3 is TGTGCCAGCAGCGTAGTTTCAGAGATGAACACTGAAGCTTTCTTT.

The chain recombines TRBV30 with TRBJ1-2; tentatively, D is TRBD1 (6 bases). Per the germline V gene, CDR1 is GTSNPN and CDR2 is SVGIG (reference sequence). Trimming removed 3 bases at V and 8 bases at J, with 16 bases between. This CDR3 contains 13 residues. The chain's CDR3 is CAWSGGAFWGYTF. The DNA of the CDR3 is TGTGCCTGGAGCGGGGGGGCCTTTTGGGGCTACACCTTC.

The chain employs TRBV10-3 and TRBJ1-2, with D unresolved. Per germline, CDR1 ENHRY and CDR2 SYGVKD. The CDR3 runs 14 residues. V shed 2 bases and J shed 4 bases, with 11 bases lying between them. CDR3 sequence reads: CAISEGTSLYGYTF. CDR3 nucleotide sequence: TGTGCCATCAGTGAGGGCACAAGCCTCTATGGCTACACCTTC.

The chain couples TRBV5-1 to TRBJ2-4; a weak D match, TRBD1 (5 bases). The CDR3 is 14 amino acids. The ends were cut back, 0 bases at V and 8 bases at J, with 12 bases in the middle. The V gene's germline CDR1 is SGHRS and CDR2 YFSETQ. The CDR3 sequence is CASSLGQGRDIQYF. DNA for the CDR3: TGCGCCAGCAGCTTGGGGCAGGGTCGGGACATTCAGTACTTC.